This T cell receptor (beta chain) was recovered during a study of shared clonotypes between healthy human individuals. Germline loops: CDR1 SGHTA, CDR2 FQGNSA. This CDR3 is built from 15 residues. V lost 1 base, J lost 4 bases, and 5 bases stayed unmatched. Repertoires were generated with immunoSEQ multiplex PCR, while TCRdb's copy carries only in-frame clones and drops some. Seen here are about 2.4 million clones, 85% to 95% observed once, and the top ten hold over 0.12%. The genes are TRBV7-2 and TRBJ1-1, with TRBD1 matching 8 bases. The sequence was collected from a man between 18 and 29 years old in good health. Sequenced: naive CD4+ T cells sorted from blood. Subset described: CD45RA+ positively selected. CDR3 sequence: CASSLGPTGGTEAFF. The DNA of the CDR3 is TGTGCCAGCAGCTTAGGCCCTACAGGGGGCACTGAAGCTTTCTTT.